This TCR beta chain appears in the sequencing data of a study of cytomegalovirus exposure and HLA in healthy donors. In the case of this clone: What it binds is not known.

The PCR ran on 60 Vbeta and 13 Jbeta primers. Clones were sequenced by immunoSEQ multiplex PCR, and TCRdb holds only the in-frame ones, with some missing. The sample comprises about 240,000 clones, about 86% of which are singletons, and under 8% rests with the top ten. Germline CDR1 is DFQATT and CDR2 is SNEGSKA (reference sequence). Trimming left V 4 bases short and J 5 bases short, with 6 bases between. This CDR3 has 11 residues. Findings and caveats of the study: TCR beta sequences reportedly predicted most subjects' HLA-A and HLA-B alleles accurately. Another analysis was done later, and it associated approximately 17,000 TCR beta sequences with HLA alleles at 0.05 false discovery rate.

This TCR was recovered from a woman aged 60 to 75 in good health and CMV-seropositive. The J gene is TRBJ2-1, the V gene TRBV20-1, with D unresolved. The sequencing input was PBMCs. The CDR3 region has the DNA TGCAGTGCTAACCGGGACAATGAGCAGTTCTTC. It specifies CSANRDNEQFF.